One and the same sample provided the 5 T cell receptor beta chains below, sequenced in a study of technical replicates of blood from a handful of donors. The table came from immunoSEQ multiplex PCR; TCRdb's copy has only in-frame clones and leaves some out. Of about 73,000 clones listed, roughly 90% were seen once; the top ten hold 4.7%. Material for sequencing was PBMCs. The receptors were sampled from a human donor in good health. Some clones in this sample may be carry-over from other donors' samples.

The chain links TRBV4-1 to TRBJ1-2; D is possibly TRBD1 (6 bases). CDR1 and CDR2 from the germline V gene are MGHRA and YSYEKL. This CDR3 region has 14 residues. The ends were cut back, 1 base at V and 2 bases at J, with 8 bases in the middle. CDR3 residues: CASSQGGGNYGYTF. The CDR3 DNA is TGCGCCAGCAGCCAAGGCGGGGGCAACTATGGCTACACCTTC.

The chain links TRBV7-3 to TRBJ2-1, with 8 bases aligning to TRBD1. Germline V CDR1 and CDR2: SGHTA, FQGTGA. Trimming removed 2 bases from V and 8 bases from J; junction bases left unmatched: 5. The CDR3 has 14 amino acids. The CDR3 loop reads CASSLQGAAYEQFF. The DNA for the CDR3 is TGTGCCAGCAGCTTACAGGGGGCTGCCTATGAGCAGTTCTTC.

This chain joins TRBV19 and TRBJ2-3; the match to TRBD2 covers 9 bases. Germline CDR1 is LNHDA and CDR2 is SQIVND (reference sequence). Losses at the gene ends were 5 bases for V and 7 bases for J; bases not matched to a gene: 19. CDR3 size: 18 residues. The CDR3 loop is CASSRTGDGAGGGNTQYF. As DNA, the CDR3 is TGTGCCAGTAGTCGGACCGGGGATGGAGCGGGGGGTGGAAATACGCAGTATTTT.

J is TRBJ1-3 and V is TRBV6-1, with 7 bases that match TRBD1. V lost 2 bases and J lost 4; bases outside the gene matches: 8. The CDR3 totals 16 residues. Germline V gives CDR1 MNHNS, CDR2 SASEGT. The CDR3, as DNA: TGTGCCAGCAGTGAACTATCGACAGGGTACGGAAACACCATATATTTT. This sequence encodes CASSELSTGYGNTIYF.

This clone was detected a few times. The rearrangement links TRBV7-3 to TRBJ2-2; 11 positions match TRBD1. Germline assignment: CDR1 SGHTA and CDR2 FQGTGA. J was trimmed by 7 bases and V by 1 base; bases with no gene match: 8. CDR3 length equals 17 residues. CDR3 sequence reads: CASSLIPDRGRSGELFF. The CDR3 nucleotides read TGTGCCAGCAGCTTAATCCCGGACAGGGGGCGGAGCGGGGAGCTGTTTTTT. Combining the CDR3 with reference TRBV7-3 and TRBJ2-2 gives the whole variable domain GAGVSQTPSNKVTEKGKYVELRCDPISGHTALYWYRQSLGQGPEFLIYFQGTGAADDSGLPNDRFFAVRPEGSVSTLKIQRTERGDSAVYLCASSLIPDRGRSGELFFGEGSRLTVL.